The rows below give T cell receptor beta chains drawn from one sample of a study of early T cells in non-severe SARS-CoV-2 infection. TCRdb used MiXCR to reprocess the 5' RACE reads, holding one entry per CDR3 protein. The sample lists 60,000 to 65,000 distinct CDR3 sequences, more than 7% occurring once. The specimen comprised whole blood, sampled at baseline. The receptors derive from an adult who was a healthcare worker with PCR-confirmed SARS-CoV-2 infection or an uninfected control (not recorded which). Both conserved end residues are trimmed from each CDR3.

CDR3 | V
ASSSRDRGNSPLH | TRBV5-4
ASSFFRYTGELF | TRBV7-2
ASSLTGGSNYGYT | TRBV18
ASSQQGSGQPQH | TRBV6-2/TRBV6-3
ATSRGPAGLYEQY | TRBV15
ASSLQGGIQETQY | TRBV7-3
ASSFATGLTYEQY | TRBV11-1
ASSLTGYNSPLH | TRBV12-3/TRBV12-4
ASRGPGLAGEHNEQF | TRBV6-6
ASSVVTDTMNTEAF | TRBV9
ASSNDRETQY | TRBV5-1
AISVGTGGGEQY | TRBV10-3
ASSQVGIGTGGSYEQY | TRBV4-1
ASSPANTDTQY | TRBV18
ASSVDPDPLSGNTIY | TRBV9
SVEGQGGTGELF | TRBV29-1
ASSPRGGRTDTQY | TRBV12-3/TRBV12-4
ASSLTWLQGGNSPLH | TRBV4-2
ASSLSASGSADTQY | TRBV7-2
AVGRLQETQY | TRBV5-5
ASSSGPSYEQY | TRBV7-2
ASSSRVEAYEQY | TRBV6-2/TRBV6-3
ASSLDFAGSNAYSTDTQY | TRBV11-2
ASSKDYRLAGGNTGELF | TRBV21-1
SAPTEQTNYGYT | TRBV20-1
ASSQQNYGYT | TRBV4-2
ASSERGNAIYEQY | TRBV2
SVISGRVYEQY | TRBV29-1
ASSLVGTNLF | TRBV7-6
ASRGPSKNTEAF | TRBV25-1
SAAPGISGSTDTQY | TRBV20-1
ASSLSVGGGELF | TRBV6-4
ASSWTSGSAYEQY | TRBV5-1
ASSYSGTVNQPQH | TRBV6-6
ASSPEWEDTQY | TRBV3-1
ASTNSRSLWLGGYT | TRBV19
SVEELRKLF | TRBV29-1
ASRLTGYTDTQY | TRBV5-1
ASSLDGPNYGYT | TRBV5-4
SAINSGSMTETQY | TRBV20-1
ASSFGQGTYNEQF | TRBV7-2
AWSAGARELF | TRBV30
ASSRKSLAADYEQY | TRBV3-1
ASVGTGLDQPQH | TRBV7-9
ATSRVSGLAGNNEQF | TRBV15
ASSLSGGSSSGSGNEQF | TRBV7-3
ASSTGHSYEQY | TRBV18
ASSDWVNSNQPQH | TRBV10-2
ASSDGGKTQY | TRBV2